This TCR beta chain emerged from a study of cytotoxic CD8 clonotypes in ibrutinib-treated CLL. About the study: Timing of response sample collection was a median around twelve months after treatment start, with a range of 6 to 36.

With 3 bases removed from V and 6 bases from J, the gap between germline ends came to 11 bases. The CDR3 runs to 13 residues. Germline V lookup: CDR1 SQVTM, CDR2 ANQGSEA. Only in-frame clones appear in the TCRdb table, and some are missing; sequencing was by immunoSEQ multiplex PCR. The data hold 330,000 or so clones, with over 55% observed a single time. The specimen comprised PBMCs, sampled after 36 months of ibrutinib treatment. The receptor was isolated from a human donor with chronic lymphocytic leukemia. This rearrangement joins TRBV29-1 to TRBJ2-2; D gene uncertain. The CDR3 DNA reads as TGCAGCGTTGACGGCGAGGTGGCCGGGGAGCTGTTTTTT. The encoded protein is CSVDGEVAGELFF.